Listed here are 11 T cell receptor beta chains from one sample, sequenced in a study of shared clonotypes between healthy human individuals (TCRdb year 2020). Library method: the immunoSEQ multiplex PCR assay. Not all clones reach the TCRdb copy of this immuneACCESS table, which keeps in-frame sequences only. Checked studies attribute under half of the gap to unresolved V genes and leave the rest unexplained. The sample profile shows about 2,200,000 clones; about 92% of them were found once. The ten largest clonotypes hold under 2% of the sample. CD8 naive samples consisted of CD45RO-negative cells that were positively selected for CCR7, yielding a CD45RA+CCR7+ population without TemRA cells. Input material: naive CD8+ T cells from PBMCs. This specimen's cell subset or site label, per the study, means: CD45RA+CCR7+. These receptor sequences come from a man younger than 35 in good health. Some clones in this sample may be carry-over from other donors' samples.

This chain connects TRBV14 to TRBJ1-2; D not resolved. This CDR3 region has 15 residues. The V gene's germline CDR1 is SGHDN and CDR2 FVKESK. V was pared by 0 bases and J by 2 bases, with 10 bases between. The CDR3 loop is CASSQDGATNYGYTF. CDR3 in DNA: TGTGCCAGCAGCCAAGATGGAGCCACCAACTATGGCTACACCTTC.

This clone was detected only once. V and J are TRBV27 and TRBJ2-1; no definite D call. The CDR3 has 12 residues. Germline CDR1 is MNHEY and CDR2 is SMNVEV (reference sequence). V lost 7 bases and J lost 7, with 11 bases in between. The CDR3 bases are TGTGCCAGCACAGGTGATTGGAATGAGCAGTTCTTC. Translating it yields CASTGDWNEQFF.

This chain connects TRBV6-5 to TRBJ2-5, with 9 bases identical to TRBD1. V was clipped by 4 bases and J by 5 bases; unmatched bases: 5. The CDR3 runs to 14 residues. CDR1 and CDR2 from the germline V gene are MNHEY and SVGAGI. The chain's CDR3 is CASSWTGEGETQYF. CDR3 nucleotides: TGTGCCAGCAGTTGGACAGGGGAAGGGGAGACCCAGTACTTC.

This clone occurred a few times. The gene calls are TRBV5-1 and TRBJ1-1, with D maybe TRBD1 (6 bases). V was clipped by 0 bases and J by 3 bases, with 18 bases between them. CDR3 length: 17 amino acids. Per the germline V gene, CDR1 is SGHRS and CDR2 is YFSETQ. The CDR3 spells CASSLATRVGADTEAFF. The CDR3 DNA reads TGCGCCAGCAGCTTGGCGACACGTGTGGGGGCGGACACTGAAGCTTTCTTT.

V and J are TRBV7-4 and TRBJ2-7, with D hard to call. This CDR3 region has 10 residues. CDR1 and CDR2 (germline): SGHVT, SQSDAQ. DNA of the CDR3: TGTGCCAGCAGCTCCCATAATAAGAGTGTC. This encodes CASSSHNKSV.

J is TRBJ2-7 and V is TRBV19, with D unclear. The CDR3 is 13 amino acids. The germline V gene has CDR1 LNHDA and CDR2 SQIVND (reference sequence). With 6 bases removed from V and 0 bases from J, the gap between germline ends came to 9 bases. The DNA of the CDR3 is TGTGCCAGTAGACCCCAAAGCTCCTACGAGCAGTACTTC. Its protein is CASRPQSSYEQYF.

The chain joins TRBV13 to TRBJ1-5; D unclear. The CDR3 loop spans 14 amino acids. The V gene's germline CDR1 is PRHDT and CDR2 FYEKMQ (reference sequence). Trimming stripped 0 bases from V and 7 bases from J, with 10 bases between. CDR3 loop: CASSLGLNNQPQHF. The CDR3 DNA reads TGTGCCAGCAGCTTAGGCCTAAACAACCAGCCCCAGCATTTT. The complete variable domain, with remaining parts taken from reference TRBV13 and TRBJ1-5, reads AAGVIQSPRHLIKEKRETATLKCYPIPRHDTVYWYQQGPGQDPQFLISFYEKMQSDKGSIPDRFSAQQFSDYHSELNMSSLELGDSALYFCASSLGLNNQPQHFGDGTRLSIL.

This clone was found once. V and J are TRBV19 and TRBJ2-5, with a possible D match to TRBD1 (6 bases). The CDR3 extends over 16 amino acids. Between the trimmed V and J ends, which lost 6 bases and 5 bases, there was a span of 22 bases. Germline V gene lookup returns CDR1 LNHDA and CDR2 SQIVND (reference sequence). Here the CDR3 reads CASRPRDTDRRETQYF. In DNA, the CDR3 is TGTGCCAGTAGACCCCGGGACACCGACCGCCGGGAGACCCAGTACTTC.

The rearrangement links TRBV7-8 to TRBJ2-1; the match to TRBD2 covers 13 bases. Germline loops: CDR1 SGHVS, CDR2 FQNEAQ. This CDR3 contains 16 residues. The J segment lost 7 bases and the V segment lost 2 bases, leaving 5 bases of the junction unmatched. The CDR3 protein is CASSLYGTSGTNEQFF. DNA for the CDR3: TGTGCCAGCAGCTTATACGGGACTAGCGGGACAAATGAGCAGTTCTTC.

The rearrangement links TRBV2 to TRBJ2-2, with D tentatively TRBD1 or TRBD2 (7 bases each). Germline assignment: CDR1 SNHLY and CDR2 FYNNEI. This CDR3 has 17 amino acids. Trimming pared 3 bases from V and 3 bases from J, leaving 17 bases between. The CDR3, as DNA: TGTGCCAGCAGTGACCAGGGGGAGGGGAAGCACACCGGGGAGCTGTTTTTT. Translating gives CASSDQGEGKHTGELFF.

This clone was observed a single time. The rearrangement uses TRBV5-6 and TRBJ1-2; D might be TRBD1 (6 bases). The germline CDR1 and CDR2 sequences are SGHDT and YYEEEE. The CDR3 totals 16 residues. The V and J ends lost 0 bases and 4 bases respectively, with 16 bases between them. The DNA of the CDR3 is TGTGCCAGCAGCTTGGCCGGAACAGGGACCCTCTATGGCTACACCTTC. Its translation: CASSLAGTGTLYGYTF. Complete variable domain (other parts from reference TRBV5-6 and TRBJ1-2): DAGVTQSPTHLIKTRGQQVTLRCSPKSGHDTVSWYQQALGQGPQFIFQYYEEEERQRGNFPDRFSGHQFPNYSSELNVNALLLGDSALYLCASSLAGTGTLYGYTFGSGTRLTVV.